This is a list of T cell receptor beta chains from one sample in a study of control samples from healthy donors and cancer patients. Assay: immunoSEQ multiplex PCR; the TCRdb copy retains only in-frame clones and omits some. The data show around 19,000 clones, with roughly 80% seen just once and around 32% held by the top ten. Sequenced: PBMCs. The receptors originated from a woman in her sixties or seventies with lung cancer. Each CDR3 is given without its conserved first and last residue.

cdr3_length	v_call	j_call	cdr3_aa
13	TRBV5-1	TRBJ1-1	ASSARTGGFTEAF
12	TRBV27	TRBJ2-7	ASSLSSGIYEQY
11	TRBV28	TRBJ1-2	ASSVGGFYGYT
11	TRBV4-1	TRBJ1-5	ASSQSGNQPQH
13	TRBV9	TRBJ2-1	ASSRTRGPGNEQF
13	TRBV14	TRBJ1-4	ASSQGGASNEKLF
11	TRBV2	TRBJ1-2	ASRADSNYGYT
11	TRBV29-1	TRBJ1-2	SVSLAQGNGYT
12	TRBV5-1	TRBJ1-6	ASSLDGGNSPLH
13	TRBV28	TRBJ2-1	ASSPGGQGNNEQF
10	TRBV6-5	TRBJ1-1	ASSWDRVAFL
12	TRBV2	TRBJ1-3	ASSASSSGNTIY
13	TRBV19	TRBJ1-5	ASSTYRNSNQPQH
13	TRBV9	TRBJ2-1	ASSVGAEPYNEQF